These 25 T cell receptor beta chains came from one sample sequenced in a study of cytomegalovirus exposure and HLA in healthy donors (dated by TCRdb to about 2017). To prepare the library, the immunoSEQ multiplex PCR assay was applied. For the multiplex PCR, a mixture combining 60 forward primers for TCR Vbeta segments and 13 reverse primers for TCR Jbeta segments was used. Not all clones reach the TCRdb copy of this immuneACCESS table, which keeps in-frame sequences only. Checked studies attribute under half of the gap to unresolved V genes and leave the rest unexplained. A total of 170,000 or so clones appear in this sample, 70% to 80% of them only once. More than 3% of the sample goes to the ten largest clones. Specimen: PBMCs. These receptors all come from a woman aged 55-69 years in good health and CMV-seropositive.

The genes are TRBV28 and TRBJ1-1; weak D call: TRBD1 (6 bases). Germline V gene lookup returns CDR1 MDHEN and CDR2 SYDVKM. This CDR3 has 14 residues. V was clipped by 3 bases and J by 8 bases, with 16 bases between them. The CDR3 DNA sequence: TGTGCCAGCAGTTTCCCCAGGGCTGGGGGCGAAGCTTTCTTT. It codes for CASSFPRAGGEAFF. Using reference TRBV28 and TRBJ1-1 for the parts outside the CDR3, the full variable domain is DVKVTQSSRYLVKRTGEKVFLECVQDMDHENMFWYRQDPGLGLRLIYFSYDVKMKEKGDIPEGYSVSREKKERFSLILESASTNQTSMYLCASSFPRAGGEAFFGQGTRLTVV.

The chain is built from TRBV6-4 and TRBJ2-3; TRBD2 agrees at 8 bases. After removal of 0 bases from V and 4 bases from J, the junction contained 6 bases not matched to a gene. The CDR3 covers 16 residues. Per the germline V gene, CDR1 is MRHNA and CDR2 is SNTAGT. The CDR3 loop is CASSDSAGGLPDTQYF. The CDR3, as DNA: TGTGCCAGCAGTGACTCGGCGGGGGGACTACCAGATACGCAGTATTTT.

This sequence joins TRBV19 and TRBJ1-2, with 9 bases aligning to TRBD1. This CDR3 region has 15 residues. The germline V gene has CDR1 LNHDA and CDR2 SQIVND (reference sequence). J lost 2 bases, V lost 7 bases, and 8 bases had no gene match. For the CDR3, the DNA is TGTGCCAGTACGGACGGGACAGGGCTAAACTATGGCTACACCTTC. Translating it yields CASTDGTGLNYGYTF.

The chain carries TRBV28 and TRBJ1-4; the D gene is possibly TRBD1 (6 bases). Trimming cost V 2 bases and J 8 bases, with 12 bases left between them. Germline V gene sequence: CDR1 MDHEN, CDR2 SYDVKM. The CDR3 length is 14 residues. The CDR3 region is CASSLQGREEKLFF. In DNA form, the CDR3 reads TGTGCCAGCAGTTTACAGGGGAGGGAGGAAAAACTGTTTTTT.

This clone was counted between two and nine times. The chain couples TRBV9 to TRBJ2-2; possibly TRBD1 for D (7 bases). The length of the CDR3 is 16 residues. Germline V gene sequence: CDR1 SGDLS, CDR2 YYNGEE. Trimming shortened V by 4 bases and J by 6 bases, and 19 bases separated the two germline ends. The CDR3, as DNA: TGTGCCAGCAGCCCAGCGGGCAGGGGGGTTGCCGGGGAGCTGTTTTTT. This translates into CASSPAGRGVAGELFF.

The genes are TRBV7-3 and TRBJ1-1, with D unresolved. Germline assignment: CDR1 SGHTA and CDR2 FQGTGA. This CDR3 region has 11 residues. The V and J ends lost 4 bases and 6 bases respectively, with 6 bases between them. The DNA of the CDR3 is TGTGCCAGCAGCTCCGGGGCTGAAGCTTTCTTT. This sequence encodes CASSSGAEAFF.

As to this clone: An end of the junction differs from the germline gene, which may be a read error. V and J are TRBV19 and TRBJ2-6, with D possibly being TRBD1 (6 bases). This CDR3 is 16 amino acids long. The germline gives CDR1 LNHDA, CDR2 SQIVND (reference sequence). CDR3 region: CASSGPGETGANGLTF. CDR3 nucleotides: TGTGCCAGTAGTGGGCCAGGGGAAACTGGGGCCAACGGCCTGACTTTC.

The V and J genes are TRBV6-5 and TRBJ1-2; 9 bases are a match to TRBD1. The germline gives CDR1 MNHEY, CDR2 SVGAGI. CDR3 length: 14 amino acids. V trimming: 6 bases; J trimming: 7 bases; junction bases outside the gene matches: 9. The CDR3 DNA is TGTGCCAGCAGCGGACAGGGGCAGAAGGGTGGCTACACCTTC. It translates to CASSGQGQKGGYTF.

In nucleotides, the CDR3 is TGTGCCAGCAGCCCCGGGGGGGGAGGGAATTCCTACGAGCAGTACTTC. It encodes CASSPGGGGNSYEQYF. The genes are TRBV28 and TRBJ2-7; 8 nucleotides agree with TRBD2. The ends lost 6 bases at V and 1 base at J; junction bases unmatched: 11. The CDR3 totals 16 residues. The germline V gene encodes CDR1 MDHEN and CDR2 SYDVKM.

The CDR3 is CASSPRAYNEQFF. The CDR3 DNA sequence: TGTGCCAGCAGCCCCCGCGCCTACAATGAGCAGTTCTTC. The genes are TRBV7-9 and TRBJ2-1, with no clear D. This CDR3 spans 13 amino acids. Deletions cut 5 bases from V and 2 bases from J, with 7 bases between. Germline loops: CDR1 SEHNR, CDR2 FQNEAQ (reference sequence).

The V gene is TRBV30, the J gene TRBJ1-4, with 7 bases that match TRBD1. J lost 13 bases, V lost 4 bases, and 6 bases had no gene match. CDR1 and CDR2 (germline): GTSNPN, SVGIG (reference sequence). The CDR3 consists of 11 residues. The CDR3 DNA sequence: TGTGCCTGGACCCCGGGACAGAGACTGTTTTTT. Its translation: CAWTPGQRLFF.

V is TRBV2 and J is TRBJ2-5; D is uncertain. This CDR3 is 12 amino acids long. V shed 4 bases and J shed 2 bases, with 5 bases lying between them. CDR1 SNHLY and CDR2 FYNNEI come from the germline V gene. CDR3 protein: CASSAVQETQYF. CDR3 DNA sequence: TGTGCCAGCAGTGCTGTACAAGAGACCCAGTACTTC.

The chain employs TRBV18 and TRBJ1-6; weak D call: TRBD1 (6 bases). In germline, CDR1 is KGHSH, CDR2 LQKENI. V shed 3 bases and J shed 0 bases, with 15 bases lying between them. The CDR3 sequence is 18 residues long. The CDR3 loop reads CASSPVGATSSYNSPLHF. The CDR3 region has the DNA TGTGCCAGCTCACCGGTGGGGGCTACTAGCTCCTATAATTCACCCCTCCACTTT.

The chain employs TRBV28 and TRBJ1-3; perhaps TRBD1 as D (6 bases). The germline V and J ends were trimmed by 4 bases and 2 bases, with 9 bases remaining between them. Per the germline V gene, CDR1 is MDHEN and CDR2 is SYDVKM. The CDR3 loop spans 14 amino acids. CDR3 residues: CASSSRGTGNTIYF. CDR3 nucleotides: TGTGCCAGCAGTTCCAGGGGTACTGGAAACACCATATATTTT.

The V gene is TRBV6-1, the J gene TRBJ2-3; 16 bases map to TRBD2. CDR1 is MNHNS, CDR2 SASEGT, per germline. The CDR3 has 18 residues. The junction had 6 bases not matched to a gene; V was cut back by 1 base and J by 5 bases. The CDR3 sequence: CASSEGGTSGGALDTQYF. CDR3 coding DNA: TGTGCCAGCAGTGAAGGCGGGACTAGCGGGGGGGCCTTAGATACGCAGTATTTT.

This clone is medium-sized within its sample. The genes are TRBV4-3 and TRBJ1-6; TRBD1 aligns across 9 bases. Germline-derived CDR1 and CDR2 are LGHNA and YSLEER. The V and J ends lost 2 bases and 14 bases, in that order; junction bases with no gene match: 31. The CDR3 is made up of 22 amino acids. The CDR3 region is CASSQTAARISEKWTGEAALHF. In DNA, the CDR3 is TGCGCCAGCAGCCAAACGGCGGCTCGAATAAGCGAAAAGTGGACAGGGGAAGCGGCCCTCCACTTT.

The chain carries TRBV21-1 and TRBJ2-1; the table names TRBD2, a call not compared with the DNA. TRBV21-1 is termed a pseudogene. This CDR3 comprises 13 residues. The CDR3 loop reads CASTGPGGDEQFF. CDR3 DNA: TGTGCCAGCACAGGCCCCGGAGGCGATGAGCAGTTCTTC.

The chain joins TRBV2 to TRBJ1-1; no reliable D call. Germline loops: CDR1 SNHLY, CDR2 FYNNEI. V lost 6 bases to trimming and J lost 2 bases, with 10 bases between them. The CDR3 runs to 13 residues. This CDR3 reads CASSRTSNTEAFF. The CDR3 coding sequence is TGTGCCAGCAGCCGAACATCAAACACTGAAGCTTTCTTT.

J is TRBJ2-3 and V is TRBV16, with 13 bases identical to TRBD2. There are 15 residues in the CDR3. Trimming took 4 bases from V and 9 from J; bases not matched to a gene: 7. Germline V gives CDR1 KGHSY, CDR2 FQNENV. The CDR3 sequence: CASSLGLAGVGTQYF. CDR3 coding DNA: TGTGCCAGCAGCCTTGGACTAGCGGGAGTAGGGACGCAGTATTTT.

V and J are TRBV28 and TRBJ1-2; possible D gene TRBD1, 6 bases. Trimming removed 2 bases at V and 4 bases at J, with 8 bases between. The germline gives CDR1 MDHEN, CDR2 SYDVKM. CDR3 size: 13 residues. Here the CDR3 reads CASSLGTLYGYTF. Written as DNA, the CDR3 is TGTGCCAGCAGTTTAGGGACACTCTATGGCTACACCTTC.

V usage is TRBV7-7 and J usage is TRBJ2-1, with a possible D match to TRBD2 (5 bases). The ends were cut back, 1 base at V and 6 bases at J, with 10 bases in the middle. The CDR3 is 14 residues long. Germline CDR1 and CDR2: SSHAT and FNYEAQ (reference sequence). CDR3 bases: TGTGCCAGCAGCTTAGGGCGGGCGTCCAATGAGCAGTTCTTC. This translates into CASSLGRASNEQFF.

The chain employs TRBV28 and TRBJ1-5, with D unclear. V gave up 7 bases and J gave up 7 bases, with 11 bases separating them. CDR3 size: 12 residues. CDR1 is MDHEN, CDR2 SYDVKM, per germline. The CDR3 DNA sequence: TGTGCCAGCACTTTTAGTTCGCAGCCCCAGCATTTT. The encoded protein is CASTFSSQPQHF.

In this sample, this clone turned up a few times. Germline is not matched at one junction end, which may reflect a read error. The V and J genes are TRBV20-1 and TRBJ2-1; TRBD1 matches at 7 bases. There are 8 residues in the CDR3. Germline lookup yields CDR1 DFQATT and CDR2 SNEGSKA (reference sequence). CDR3 sequence: CRTGTEVF. In DNA, the CDR3 is TGCAGAACCGGGACAGAGGTCTTC.

Notes on this clone: An end of the junction does not agree with germline; a read error may underlie this. This rearrangement joins TRBV7-8 to TRBJ2-5; D is perhaps TRBD1 (7 bases). With the DNA end fitting TRBJ2-7 better, the J assignment may be wrong. The CDR3 is made up of 14 amino acids. CDR1 SGHVS and CDR2 FQNEAQ come from the germline V gene. CDR3 residues: CASSHDRDSHEQYF. The CDR3 coding sequence is TGTGCCAGCAGCCATGACAGGGACTCCCACGAGCAGTACTTC.

The chain employs TRBV28 and TRBJ1-2, with D unresolved. Looked up from germline, CDR1 is MDHEN and CDR2 is SYDVKM. The CDR3 runs to 14 residues. With 5 bases removed from V and 2 bases from J, the gap between germline ends came to 12 bases. DNA for the CDR3: TGTGCCAGCAGTCCCGTTATTCCGAACTATGGCTACACCTTC. Protein: CASSPVIPNYGYTF.